Below are 17 T cell receptor beta chains sequenced from a single sample in a study of neurological immune-mediated disorders. A single record per CDR3 protein comes from TCRdb applying MiXCR to the 5' RACE reads. The sample lists about 70,000 distinct CDR3 sequences, roughly 3.1% occurring once. The sequencing input was PBMCs. The receptor set was obtained from a woman between 50 and 59 years old with multiple sclerosis.

This clonotype was recorded at least ten times. DNA for the CDR3: TGCGCCAGCAGCCCGCGGGGGGGGACCAACTCCTACGAGCAGTACTTC. Its protein is CASSPRGGTNSYEQYF. The rearrangement links TRBV5-1 to TRBJ2-7; TRBD2 matches 9 bases. The junction had 8 bases not matched to a gene; V was cut back by 4 bases and J by 0 bases. Looked up from germline, CDR1 is SGHRS and CDR2 is YFSETQ. The CDR3 is 16 amino acids.

This clonotype was seen at least ten times. The chain has TRBV29-1 and TRBJ2-1; D gene uncertain. Germline V CDR1 and CDR2: SQVTM, ANQGSEA. V gave up 1 base and J gave up 0 bases, with 19 bases separating them. The CDR3 has 18 residues. Written as DNA, the CDR3 is TGCAGCGTTGAAGGTCTAGTAAAAAGAGTTAGCTCCTACAATGAGCAGTTCTTC. Residues: CSVEGLVKRVSSYNEQFF.

This clonotype was counted many times. The chain links TRBV20-1 to TRBJ2-1, with D hard to call. From germline, CDR1 is DFQATT and CDR2 SNEGSKA (reference sequence). The ends were cut back, 5 bases at V and 0 bases at J, with 14 bases in the middle. The CDR3 is made up of 15 amino acids. The CDR3 sequence is CSAPTVRSSYNEQFF. Written as DNA, the CDR3 is TGCAGTGCTCCGACCGTACGGAGCTCCTACAATGAGCAGTTCTTC.

This clonotype was counted many times. The CDR3 loop is CASSPPGGAEAFF. CDR3 coding DNA: TGTGCCAGCAGTCCTCCGGGAGGAGCTGAAGCTTTCTTT. The chain carries TRBV6-6 and TRBJ1-1; D is unresolved. This CDR3 contains 13 residues. V dropped 5 bases and J dropped 6 bases, with 13 bases sitting between them. Per the germline V gene, CDR1 is MNHNY and CDR2 is SVGAGI (reference sequence).

There are many counts of this clonotype. CDR3 sequence reads: CASSLGSGVNQPQHF. CDR3 sequence (DNA): TGCGCCAGCAGCTTGGGATCGGGTGTCAATCAGCCCCAGCATTTT. The chain combines TRBV5-1 with TRBJ1-5, with D unresolved. Trimming took off 0 bases at V and 3 bases at J, with 10 bases between the two ends. The V gene's germline CDR1 is SGHRS and CDR2 YFSETQ. There are 15 residues in the CDR3.

This clonotype occurred many times. The CDR3 region has the DNA TGCAGTGCTAATTGGCGGAACACCGGGGAGCTGTTTTTT. It specifies CSANWRNTGELFF. J is TRBJ2-2 and V is TRBV20-1; D uncertain. Trimming left V 4 bases short and J 1 base short, with 7 bases between. The CDR3 has 13 residues. Looked up from germline, CDR1 is DFQATT and CDR2 is SNEGSKA (reference sequence).

This clonotype came up many times. This chain links TRBV5-1 with TRBJ1-6; TRBD1 matches 7 bases. Germline V gene data show CDR1 as SGHRS and CDR2 as YFSETQ. The CDR3 extends over 15 amino acids. With V trimmed by 4 bases and J by 7 bases, 8 bases remained unmatched. The CDR3 DNA reads TGCGCCAGCAGCACCACTTCGGGACAGAATTCACCCCTCCACTTT. It codes for CASSTTSGQNSPLHF. Filled out from reference TRBV5-1 and TRBJ1-6, the complete variable domain reads KAGVTQTPRYLIKTRGQQVTLSCSPISGHRSVSWYQQTPGQGLQFLFEYFSETQRNKGNFPGRFSGRQFSNSRSEMNVSTLELGDSALYLCASSTTSGQNSPLHFGNGTRLTVT.

This clonotype was detected ten times or more. The J gene is TRBJ2-2, the V gene TRBV11-2; D ambiguous. CDR3 size: 13 residues. V was clipped by 4 bases and J by 7 bases, with 10 bases between them. Germline V gives CDR1 SGHAT, CDR2 FQNNGV. CDR3 protein: CASSSEKFGELFF. CDR3 nucleotides: TGTGCCAGCAGCTCAGAAAAATTCGGGGAGCTGTTTTTT.

The chain carries TRBV5-5 and TRBJ1-1; D unresolved. The V and J ends lost 5 bases and 0 bases respectively, with 8 bases between them. Germline V lookup: CDR1 SGHKS, CDR2 YYEKEE (reference sequence). The CDR3 runs 13 residues. This CDR3 is CASSFTVNTEAFF. CDR3 bases: TGTGCCAGCAGTTTTACAGTGAACACTGAAGCTTTCTTT.

Many counts were recorded for this clonotype. V is TRBV7-2 and J is TRBJ1-4; no clear D gene. Trimming stripped 4 bases from V and 7 bases from J, with 13 bases between. CDR1 is SGHTA and CDR2 is FQGNSA in the germline V gene. This CDR3 comprises 14 residues. CDR3 nucleotides: TGTGCCAGCAGCTCTGTGGGATGGGGTGAAAAACTGTTTTTT. Its protein is CASSSVGWGEKLFF.

This clonotype was observed a handful of times. The gene calls are TRBV21-1 and TRBJ2-5; the D call in the table, TRBD1, was not verified against the DNA. TRBV21-1 is flagged as a pseudogene. This CDR3 is 14 amino acids long. The CDR3 protein is CASSGTQRQETQYF. The CDR3 coding sequence is TGTGCCAGCAGCGGGACACAACGACAAGAGACCCAGTACTTC.

This clonotype was seen many times. This chain uses TRBV6-5 with TRBJ1-2; 9 bases map to TRBD1. CDR1 and CDR2 from the germline V gene are MNHEY and SVGAGI. V was clipped by 8 bases and J by 4 bases; unmatched bases: 5. The CDR3 length is 13 residues. This CDR3 is CASRTGASYGYTF. The CDR3 region has the DNA TGTGCCAGCCGGACAGGGGCTTCCTATGGCTACACCTTC.

This clonotype was observed many times. The chain couples TRBV6-5 to TRBJ2-7; 10 bases align to TRBD1. Germline CDR1 reads MNHEY; CDR2 reads SVGAGI. J gave up 1 base and V 9 bases, and 3 bases lay outside the gene matches. CDR3 length equals 13 residues. CDR3 nucleotides: TGTGCCAGTGGACAGGGGGTATCCTACGAGCAGTACGTC. As protein: CASGQGVSYEQYV.

This clonotype was counted at least ten times. The chain has TRBV2 and TRBJ2-2, with D uncertain. Germline lookup yields CDR1 SNHLY and CDR2 FYNNEI. The V gene lost 6 bases and the J gene lost 1 base, with 9 bases spanning the gap. CDR3 size: 14 residues. In nucleotides, the CDR3 is TGTGCCAGCAGACCAACACGGAACACCGGGGAGCTGTTTTTT. It specifies CASRPTRNTGELFF.

This clonotype was seen repeatedly, ten times or more. V usage is TRBV20-1 and J usage is TRBJ2-1; 11 nucleotides line up with TRBD2. There are 17 residues in the CDR3. V lost 2 bases and J lost 5; bases outside the gene matches: 11. Germline-derived CDR1 and CDR2 are DFQATT and SNEGSKA (reference sequence). CDR3: CSARPLPGLAVDNEQFF. For the CDR3, the DNA is TGCAGTGCTAGACCCTTACCGGGACTAGCGGTTGACAATGAGCAGTTCTTC.

This clonotype was detected ten times or more. The CDR3 nucleotides read TGCAGCGCAAGGGTGGGTCCAAATCAGCCCCAGCATTTT. Translating it yields CSARVGPNQPQHF. The chain carries TRBV29-1 and TRBJ1-5; unclear D gene. V was cut by 7 bases and J by 4 bases, with 14 bases left in between. CDR1 and CDR2 (germline): SQVTM, ANQGSEA. The CDR3 extends over 13 amino acids.

In its sample, this clonotype was seen many times. An end of the junction does not agree with germline; a read error may underlie this. The gene calls are TRBV7-7 and TRBJ2-1, with 8 bases aligning to TRBD2. CDR1 SSHAT and CDR2 FNYEAQ come from the germline V gene (reference sequence). The CDR3 length is 15 residues. CDR3 sequence (DNA): TGTGCTAGCAGCCCGATCGGGGGGGTCTACAATGAGCAGTTCTTC. Its protein is CASSPIGGVYNEQFF.